This T cell receptor beta chain was profiled in a study of Ad26.COV2.S vaccination and SARS-CoV-2 variants. The overall study: Intramuscularly, Ad26.COV2.S was given either once or twice, 56 days apart.

Specified treatment: some 20 received Ad26.COV2.S at low or high dose, single or two shots; a few received placebo; per-sample allocation not given. Following the first vaccine or placebo injection, samples were taken on day 63. Adults aged 18-55 years in Boston included the donor. The CDR3 spans 17 residues. V shed 5 bases and J 0 bases; nucleotides not matched to a gene: 10. Germline values: CDR1 LGHDT, CDR2 YNNKEL (reference sequence). As regards this clone: The antigen is not known.

Profiled with immunoSEQ multiplex PCR; TCRdb holds only in-frame clones, not every one. The sample carries 380,000 or so clones, around 89% recorded once. Findings and limits, study-wide: Overall T cell responses may have been underestimated by the analyses of TCR breadth and depth. Breadth measured for non-spike TCRs was similar across vaccine and placebo recipients.

The TCR comes from a person aged 18-60 years who received the Ad26.COV2.S COVID-19 vaccine or a placebo. V is TRBV3-1 (or the pseudogene TRBV3-2) and J is TRBJ2-3, with TRBD2 matching 8 bases. Sample: peripheral blood, taken in a trial of Ad26.COV2.S vaccine versus placebo. CDR3 residues: CASSSSGGGSSTDTQYF. Written as DNA, the CDR3 is TGTGCCAGCAGCTCCAGCGGGGGCGGATCTAGCACAGATACGCAGTATTTT.